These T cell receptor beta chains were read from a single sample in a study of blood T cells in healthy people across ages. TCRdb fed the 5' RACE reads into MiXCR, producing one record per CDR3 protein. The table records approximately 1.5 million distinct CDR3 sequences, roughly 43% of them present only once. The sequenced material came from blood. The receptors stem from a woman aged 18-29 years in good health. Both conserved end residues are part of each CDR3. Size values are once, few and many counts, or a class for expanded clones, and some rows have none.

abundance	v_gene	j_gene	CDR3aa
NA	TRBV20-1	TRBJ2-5	CSAPIGLVETQYF
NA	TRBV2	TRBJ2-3	CASSPPWDREADTQYF
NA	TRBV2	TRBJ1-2	CASSLGSRTNYGYTF
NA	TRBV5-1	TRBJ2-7	CASSGGDRRTYEQYF
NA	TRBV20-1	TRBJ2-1	CSATRLAGVLSEQFF
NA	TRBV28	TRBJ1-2	CASSLGDRGVYGYTF
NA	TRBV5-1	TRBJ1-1	CASSSGTGDLNTEAFF
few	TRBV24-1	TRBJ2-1	CATSQKRGSLSYNEQFF
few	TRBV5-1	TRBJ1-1	CASSATGLEGTEAFF
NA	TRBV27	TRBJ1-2	CASSLTPWDGYTF
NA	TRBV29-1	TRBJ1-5	CSVFQPQHF
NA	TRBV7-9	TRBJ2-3	CASSLDPGGKYF
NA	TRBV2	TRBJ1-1	CASSVVSFLEAFF
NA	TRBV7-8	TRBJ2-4	CASSHPGRLAKNIQYF
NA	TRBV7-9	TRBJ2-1	CASSLSAGKYYNEQFF
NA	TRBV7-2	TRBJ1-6	CASSLSAVGLSPLHF
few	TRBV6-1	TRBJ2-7	CASSHEGLAGGFYEQYF
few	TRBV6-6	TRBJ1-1	CASSTPLQAEAFF
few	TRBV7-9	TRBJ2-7	CASSLGKSYEQYF
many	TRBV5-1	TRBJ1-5	CASSLEGINQPQHF
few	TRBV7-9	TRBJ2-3	CASSLVTGGYADTQYF
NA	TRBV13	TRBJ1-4	CASSDTGQGVEKLFF
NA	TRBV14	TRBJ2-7	CASSGVDGIGYEQYF
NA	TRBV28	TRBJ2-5	CASSLLDRAPYNEQYF
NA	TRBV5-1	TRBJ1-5	CASSLEGSEPQHF
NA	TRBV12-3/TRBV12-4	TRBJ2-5	CASSSNRESNEQYF
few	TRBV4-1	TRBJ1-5	CASSPGTGQSNQPQHF
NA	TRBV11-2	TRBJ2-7	CASSVTPGQRHEQYF
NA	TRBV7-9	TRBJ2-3	CASSSPRPRNTQYF
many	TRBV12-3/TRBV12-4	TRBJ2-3	CASSPAGFSDTQYF
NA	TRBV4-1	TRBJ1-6	CASSPRDRERNSPLHF
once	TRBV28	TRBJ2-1	CASSSSGTGDSYNEQFF
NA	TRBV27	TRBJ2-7	CASSPGTSGSSREQYF
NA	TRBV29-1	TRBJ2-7	CSAVGTSYNEQYF
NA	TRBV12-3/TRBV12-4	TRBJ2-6	CASSPIISGANVLTF
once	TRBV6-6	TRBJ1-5	CASQGNVNQPQHF
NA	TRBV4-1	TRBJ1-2	CASSQPTDNYGYTF
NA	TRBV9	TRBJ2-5	CASSGQDIYNEQYF
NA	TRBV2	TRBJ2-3	CASSEFRGYTDTQYF
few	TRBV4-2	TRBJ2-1	CASSQGWAEGYNEQFF
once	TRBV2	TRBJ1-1	CASRVDAGPEAFF
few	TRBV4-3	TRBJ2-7	CASSHDPYREQYF